The sequence of this T cell receptor beta chain was determined in a study of TIL therapy for anti-PD-1-resistant metastatic lung cancer. Overall study: Patients had a median age of approximately 56 years (range about 35-75).

Time point denoted: pre-treatment sample, taken before nivolumab and TIL therapy. The tumor samples were excised metastases, mostly pleural nodules or supraclavicular lymph nodes. Tumor harvest preceded PD-1/PD-L1 blockade, followed by nivolumab treatment. Findings of the study overall: Compared with baseline intratumoral T cells, expanded TIL cultures were more clonal and less diverse (6% vs 31%).

V dropped 4 bases and J dropped 0 bases, with 11 bases sitting between them. The CDR3 contains 15 residues. Looked up from germline, CDR1 is SGHRS and CDR2 is YFSETQ. This clone was detected only a few times. Its target is not known. The libraries were made with immunoSEQ v3. Each library reached 1.5 million to 2.5 million read pairs, or about 4.5-6.5 million at deep level. Libraries were prepared by immunoSEQ multiplex PCR; TCRdb keeps only in-frame clonotypes and omits some of them. The sample includes 10,000 to 12,000 clones, 56% of them seen just once. Specimen: tumor tissue, collected at baseline. The TCR was taken from a person between 30 and 79 years old with non-small cell lung cancer. The chain recombines TRBV5-1 with TRBJ2-1; D is perhaps TRBD1 or TRBD2 (6 bases each). This CDR3 is CASSGGPSSYNEQFF. DNA of the CDR3: TGCGCCAGCAGCGGGGGGCCTAGCTCCTACAATGAGCAGTTCTTC.